The 9 T cell receptor beta chains below all came from one sample that was sequenced in a study of shared clonotypes between healthy human individuals. The repertoire was sequenced with immunoSEQ multiplex PCR; TCRdb's copy has only in-frame clones and lacks some. The table records approximately 1,000,000 clones, 60% to 80% of them present only once. What was sequenced was memory CD4+ T cells from PBMCs. Noted subset: CD45RA-negative fraction. Receptors were obtained from a young man in good health. Some clones in this sample may be carry-over from other donors' samples.

The V and J genes are TRBV28 and TRBJ1-2; 8 bases align to TRBD1. In germline, CDR1 is MDHEN, CDR2 SYDVKM. Trimming cost V 10 bases and J 4 bases; bases outside gene matches: 8. This CDR3 has 13 residues. For the CDR3, the DNA is TGTGCCACCCGTCGGACAGGGATCTATGGCTACACCTTC. Its protein product is CATRRTGIYGYTF.

This chain uses TRBV7-2 with TRBJ2-1; no firm D call. V lost 5 bases, J lost 8 bases, and 7 bases lay in between. The V gene's germline CDR1 is SGHTA and CDR2 FQGNSA. The CDR3 runs 11 residues. CDR3 in amino acids: CASSPSDEQFF. DNA for the CDR3: TGTGCCAGCAGCCCCTCGGATGAGCAGTTCTTC.

The rearrangement links TRBV5-4 to TRBJ1-2; D perhaps matches TRBD1 (5 bases). Germline CDR1 SGHNT, CDR2 YYREEE (reference sequence). This CDR3 has 15 residues. With 2 bases removed from V and 4 bases from J, the gap between germline ends came to 15 bases. CDR3 loop: CASSLRGLRAYGYTF. The CDR3 coding sequence is TGTGCCAGCAGCTTAAGGGGTTTGCGAGCCTATGGCTACACCTTC.

This clone was detected only once. J is TRBJ2-6 and V is TRBV21-1; TRBD1, the D gene given by the table, was not confirmed from the DNA. TRBV21-1 is a known pseudogene. The CDR3 loop spans 16 amino acids. CDR3 sequence reads: CASSKQAASGANVLTF. CDR3 in DNA: TGTGCCAGCAGCAAACAGGCAGCCTCTGGGGCCAACGTCCTGACTTTC.

Only a few counts were recorded for this clone. This chain joins TRBV2 and TRBJ2-4, with 12 bases aligning to TRBD2. The CDR3 loop spans 15 amino acids. After removal of 7 bases from V and 9 bases from J, the junction contained 10 bases not matched to a gene. CDR1 and CDR2 from the germline V gene are SNHLY and FYNNEI. This CDR3 is CASTRASGRESIQYF. DNA of the CDR3: TGTGCCAGCACCCGGGCTAGCGGGAGGGAATCCATTCAGTACTTC. Filled out from reference TRBV2 and TRBJ2-4, the complete variable domain reads EPEVTQTPSHQVTQMGQEVILRCVPISNHLYFYWYRQILGQKVEFLVSFYNNEISEKSEIFDDQFSVERPDGSNFTLKIRSTKLEDSAMYFCASTRASGRESIQYFGAGTRLSVL.

CDR3: CASSPFPAGENTEAFF. For the CDR3, the DNA is TGCGCCAGCAGCCCCTTTCCGGCGGGCGAGAACACTGAAGCTTTCTTT. The chain is built from TRBV5-1 and TRBJ1-1, with D hard to call. The CDR3 contains 16 residues. CDR1 SGHRS and CDR2 YFSETQ come from the germline V gene. Trimming pared 4 bases from V and 1 base from J, leaving 17 bases between. The whole variable domain, filled in from reference TRBV5-1 and TRBJ1-1, reads KAGVTQTPRYLIKTRGQQVTLSCSPISGHRSVSWYQQTPGQGLQFLFEYFSETQRNKGNFPGRFSGRQFSNSRSEMNVSTLELGDSALYLCASSPFPAGENTEAFFGQGTRLTVV.

The chain has TRBV5-8 and TRBJ2-5; TRBD2 aligns across 13 bases. Near its end, the DNA agrees better with TRBJ2-7, so the J call may be wrong. Germline values: CDR1 SGHTS, CDR2 YDEGEE. This CDR3 comprises 14 residues. CDR3: CASRGLAGADEQYF. The CDR3 DNA sequence: TGTGCCAGCAGAGGACTAGCGGGAGCGGACGAGCAGTACTTC.

This rearrangement joins TRBV4-1 to TRBJ1-2; possibly TRBD1 for D (6 bases). CDR1 and CDR2 (germline): MGHRA, YSYEKL. V dropped 1 base and J dropped 5 bases, with 14 bases sitting between them. The CDR3 runs 15 residues. The CDR3 reads CASSQGTGALYGYTF. The CDR3 DNA reads as TGCGCCAGCAGCCAAGGGACGGGGGCCTTATATGGCTACACCTTC.

This CDR3 reads CASRQPGQGSYEQYF. DNA for the CDR3: TGTGCCAGCAGACAACCGGGACAGGGTTCGTACGAGCAGTACTTC. The chain has TRBV6-5 and TRBJ2-7, with 9 positions matching TRBD1. Germline lookup yields CDR1 MNHEY and CDR2 SVGAGI. This CDR3 contains 15 residues. Losses at the gene ends were 6 bases for V and 4 bases for J; bases not matched to a gene: 10.